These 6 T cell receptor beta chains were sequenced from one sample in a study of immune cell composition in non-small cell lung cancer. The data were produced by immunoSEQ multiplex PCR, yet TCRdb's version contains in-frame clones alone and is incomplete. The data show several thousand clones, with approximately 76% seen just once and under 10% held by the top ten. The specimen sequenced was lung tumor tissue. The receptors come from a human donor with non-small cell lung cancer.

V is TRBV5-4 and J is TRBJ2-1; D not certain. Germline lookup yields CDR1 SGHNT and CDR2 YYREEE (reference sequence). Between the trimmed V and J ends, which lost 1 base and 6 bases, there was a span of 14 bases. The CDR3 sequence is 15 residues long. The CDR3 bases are TGTGCCAGCAGCTTGTTGGGTGCGGCAGGCAATGAGCAGTTCTTC. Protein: CASSLLGAAGNEQFF. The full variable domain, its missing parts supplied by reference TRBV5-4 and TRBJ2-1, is ETGVTQSPTHLIKTRGQQVTLRCSSQSGHNTVSWYQQALGQGPQFIFQYYREEENGRGNFPPRFSGLQFPNYSSELNVNALELDDSALYLCASSLLGAAGNEQFFGPGTRLTVL.

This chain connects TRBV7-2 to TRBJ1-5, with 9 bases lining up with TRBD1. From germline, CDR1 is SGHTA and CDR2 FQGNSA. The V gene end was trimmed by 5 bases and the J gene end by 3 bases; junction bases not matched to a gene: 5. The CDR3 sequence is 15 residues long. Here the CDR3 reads CASSAGQGNNQPQHF. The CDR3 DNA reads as TGTGCCAGCAGCGCGGGACAGGGAAACAATCAGCCCCAGCATTTT.

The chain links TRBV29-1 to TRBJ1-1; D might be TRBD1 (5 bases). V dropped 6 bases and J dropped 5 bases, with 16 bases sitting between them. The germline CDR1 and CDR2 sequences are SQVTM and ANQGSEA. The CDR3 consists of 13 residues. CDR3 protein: CSVPSGGKTEAFF. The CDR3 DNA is TGCAGCGTACCATCGGGGGGAAAAACTGAAGCTTTCTTT.

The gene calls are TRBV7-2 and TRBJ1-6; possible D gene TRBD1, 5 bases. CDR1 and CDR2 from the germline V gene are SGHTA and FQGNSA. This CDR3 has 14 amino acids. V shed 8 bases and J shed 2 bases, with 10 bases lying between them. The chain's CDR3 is CASVEGAYNSPLHF. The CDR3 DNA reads TGTGCCAGCGTGGAAGGGGCCTATAATTCACCCCTCCACTTT.

CDR3 in amino acids: CASSPTGTWTDTQYF. The DNA of the CDR3 is TGTGCCAGCAGTCCCACAGGGACTTGGACAGATACGCAGTATTTT. The chain recombines TRBV28 with TRBJ2-3; D assignment may be TRBD1 or TRBD2 (6 bases each). CDR3 length equals 15 residues. Germline lookup yields CDR1 MDHEN and CDR2 SYDVKM. Trimming stripped 5 bases from V and 3 bases from J, with 15 bases between.

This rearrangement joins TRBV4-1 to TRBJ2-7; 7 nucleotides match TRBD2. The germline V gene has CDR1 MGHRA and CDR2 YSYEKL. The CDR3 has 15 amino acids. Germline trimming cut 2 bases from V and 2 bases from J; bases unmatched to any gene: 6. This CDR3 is CASSQTGAGTYEQYF. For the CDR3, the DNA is TGCGCCAGCAGCCAAACGGGAGCGGGGACCTACGAGCAGTACTTC.